The clone carrying this TCR beta chain appeared a single time. Its antigen remains unidentified. The junction does not match germline at one end; this may be a read error. CDR3 and TCR beta VDJ profiling relied on genomic DNA as the template. MiXCR, applied by TCRdb to the reads, yields one record per CDR3 protein. The sample yields under 250,000 distinct CDR3 sequences, roughly 60% seen once. These data come from a study of CD8+CD57+ T cells in acquired aplastic anemia. Study-level points and caveats: Patients and controls had CD8+ Simpson's diversity values that were not significantly distinct. Patients and controls shared roughly 28 CD8+ CDR3 sequences, which appeared highly expressed in patients and within their immunodominant clones.

All patients picked for sequencing had shown, by flow cytometry, an expansion of CD8+CD57+ cells. Among the patients, all had severe acquired aplastic anemia. Patients had undergone no therapy by the time their blood was sampled. The CDR3 totals 13 residues. The germline gives CDR1 SSHAT, CDR2 FNYEAQ (reference sequence). The chain links TRBV7-7 to TRBJ1-4; D not resolved. The sequence was obtained from a human donor with aplastic anemia. Sequenced input: sorted CD4+, CD8+, or CD8+CD57+ T cells (not recorded which) from PBMCs. The CDR3, as DNA: TGTGCTAGCAGCTTAGCCCTGGGTGAAAAACTGTTTTTT. Translating it yields CASSLALGEKLFF.